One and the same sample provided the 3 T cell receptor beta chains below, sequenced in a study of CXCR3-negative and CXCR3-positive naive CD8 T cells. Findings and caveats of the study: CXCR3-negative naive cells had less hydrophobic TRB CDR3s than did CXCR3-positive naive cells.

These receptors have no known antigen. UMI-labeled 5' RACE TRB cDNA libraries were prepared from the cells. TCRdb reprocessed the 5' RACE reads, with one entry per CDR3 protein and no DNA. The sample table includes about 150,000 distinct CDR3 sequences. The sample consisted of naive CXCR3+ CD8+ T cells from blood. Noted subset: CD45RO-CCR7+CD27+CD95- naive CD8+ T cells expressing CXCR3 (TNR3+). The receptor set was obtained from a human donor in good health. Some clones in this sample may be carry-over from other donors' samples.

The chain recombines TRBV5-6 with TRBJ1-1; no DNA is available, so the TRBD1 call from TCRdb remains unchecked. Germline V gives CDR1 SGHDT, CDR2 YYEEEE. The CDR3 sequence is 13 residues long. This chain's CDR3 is CASSFTGTEEAFF.

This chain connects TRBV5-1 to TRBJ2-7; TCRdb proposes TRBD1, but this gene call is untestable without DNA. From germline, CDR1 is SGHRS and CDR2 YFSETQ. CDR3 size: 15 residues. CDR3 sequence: CASSLGDDGGYEQYF.

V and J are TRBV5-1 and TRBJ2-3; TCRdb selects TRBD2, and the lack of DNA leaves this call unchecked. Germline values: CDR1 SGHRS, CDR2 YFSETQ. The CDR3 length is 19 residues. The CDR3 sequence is CASSTLPGLAGVSADTQYF.